Sequencing of this T cell receptor (beta chain) was carried out in a study of blood T cell repertoires in COVID-19. In the study overall: Samples of COVID-19 (acute and convalescent) were obtained from the United States, Italy and Spain.

Produced via immunoSEQ multiplex PCR; TCRdb's table is partial and in-frame only. The data contain roughly 87,000 clones, roughly 76% of them singletons. This CDR3 region has 13 residues. Germline V gene sequence: CDR1 SNHLY, CDR2 FYNNEI. V was shortened by 7 bases and J by 6 bases, with 15 bases between the two germline ends. What was sequenced was peripheral blood. V gene TRBV2 combines with J gene TRBJ1-1; a possible D gene is TRBD1 (5 bases). This TCR was recovered from a woman between 45 and 60 years old with acute or convalescent COVID-19. Written as DNA, the CDR3 is TGTGCCAGCACCGCCGCAGGGAAGCCTGAAGCTTTCTTT. Translating gives CASTAAGKPEAFF.